These 32 T cell receptor beta chains originate from one sample sequenced in a study of blood T cell repertoires in COVID-19. The table came from immunoSEQ multiplex PCR; TCRdb's copy has only in-frame clones and leaves some out. The sample holds about 240,000 clones, roughly 80% seen once. Sequencing was done on a sample of peripheral blood. The source of these receptors is a woman in her sixties with active or convalescent COVID-19.

The V call is TRBV7-8, the J call TRBJ1-5; 7 bases are shared with TRBD1. The V gene's germline CDR1 is SGHVS and CDR2 FQNEAQ. After removal of 5 bases from V and 2 bases from J, the junction contained 6 bases not matched to a gene. The CDR3 sequence is 15 residues long. CDR3 DNA: TGTGCCAGCAGCCGAGGACAGGTTGGCAATCAGCCCCAGCATTTT. Amino acid sequence: CASSRGQVGNQPQHF.

Concerning this clone itself: Within the sample, other DNA sequences also encode this same CDR3. The rearrangement uses TRBV5-6 and TRBJ2-3, with 8 bases identical to TRBD2. V was pared by 4 bases and J by 0 bases, with 4 bases of the junction left unmatched. There are 15 residues in the CDR3. CDR1 and CDR2 (germline): SGHDT, YYEEEE. The CDR3 DNA follows: TGTGCCAGCAGCCCACTAGCGGCTAGCACAGATACGCAGTATTTT. Translation: CASSPLAASTDTQYF.

This chain uses TRBV7-2 with TRBJ2-3, with D hard to call. This CDR3 region has 16 residues. CDR1 is SGHTA, CDR2 FQGNSA, per germline. Deletions cut 7 bases from V and 0 bases from J, with 17 bases between. CDR3 nucleotide sequence: TGTGCCAGCAACACCCGATTTACCTCTAGCACAGATACGCAGTATTTT. Protein product: CASNTRFTSSTDTQYF. The whole variable domain, remainder taken from reference TRBV7-2 and TRBJ2-3, is GAGVSQSPSNKVTEKGKDVELRCDPISGHTALYWYRQSLGQGLEFLIYFQGNSAPDKSGLPSDRFSAERTGGSVSTLTIQRTQQEDSAVYLCASNTRFTSSTDTQYFGPGTRLTVL.

The rearrangement joins TRBV19 to TRBJ1-2; TRBD1 matches 12 bases. This CDR3 has 14 residues. In germline, CDR1 is LNHDA, CDR2 SQIVND (reference sequence). The trim removed 8 bases at V and 8 bases at J, leaving 9 bases unmatched. Here the CDR3 DNA reads TGTGCCAGTCGGACGGGACAGGGGGCGGGCGGCTACACCTTC. Protein sequence: CASRTGQGAGGYTF.

This clone was found once. V and J are TRBV19 and TRBJ2-1; TRBD2 aligns across 10 bases. Germline-derived CDR1 and CDR2 are LNHDA and SQIVND (reference sequence). This CDR3 spans 15 amino acids. J gave up 4 bases and V 5 bases, and 5 bases lay outside the gene matches. As DNA, the CDR3 is TGTGCCAGTAGTTCCCCTAGCGGGGGTTACAATGAGCAGTTCTTC. Protein product: CASSSPSGGYNEQFF.

This chain joins TRBV7-3 and TRBJ1-2, with D possibly TRBD1 on 5 matching bases. Between the trimmed V and J ends, which lost 2 bases and 3 bases, there was a span of 13 bases. CDR3 length: 15 amino acids. Germline V gene sequence: CDR1 SGHTA, CDR2 FQGTGA. This CDR3 is CASSLGAGDYYGYTF. The CDR3 nucleotides read TGTGCCAGCAGCTTAGGGGCAGGAGATTACTATGGCTACACCTTC.

Only one count was recorded for this clone. V is TRBV10-2 and J is TRBJ1-5; TRBD1 matches at 7 bases. The V segment lost 3 bases and the J segment 3 bases; nucleotides outside the gene matches: 2. CDR1 is WSHSY, CDR2 SAAADI, per germline. This CDR3 has 14 residues. This CDR3 is CASSEQGTNQPQHF. DNA of the CDR3: TGCGCCAGCAGTGAACAGGGGACCAATCAGCCCCAGCATTTT.

The rearrangement uses TRBV7-9 and TRBJ2-7; TRBD1 matches 9 bases. V shed 3 bases and J 5 bases; nucleotides not matched to a gene: 5. The CDR3 length is 14 residues. Germline CDR1 SEHNR, CDR2 FQNEAQ (reference sequence). The chain's CDR3 is CASSFGQGRNEQYF. The CDR3 coding sequence is TGTGCCAGCAGCTTCGGACAGGGGAGGAACGAGCAGTACTTC.

The V gene is TRBV6-1, the J gene TRBJ1-4; weak D call: TRBD1 (6 bases). The CDR3 sequence is 16 residues long. The V end was cut by 0 bases, the J end by 4 bases, with 12 bases between. Germline V gene data show CDR1 as MNHNS and CDR2 as SASEGT. DNA for the CDR3: TGTGCCAGCAGTGAAGCGGCGACAGGTAGTAATGAAAAACTGTTTTTT. Its translation is CASSEAATGSNEKLFF.

This sequence joins TRBV11-2 and TRBJ2-1; 8 nucleotides match TRBD2. The germline V gene has CDR1 SGHAT and CDR2 FQNNGV. The CDR3 is made up of 16 amino acids. With 2 bases clipped from V and 3 bases from J, the junction kept 6 bases outside the gene matches. The CDR3 DNA reads TGTGCCAGCAGCTTAAGCGGGGGCCCGGGCTACAATGAGCAGTTCTTC. It encodes CASSLSGGPGYNEQFF.

V and J are TRBV14 and TRBJ1-2; a weak D match, TRBD1 (6 bases). Germline values: CDR1 SGHDN, CDR2 FVKESK. There are 15 residues in the CDR3. V lost 0 bases and J lost 8, with 16 bases in between. The CDR3 loop is CASSQDLRGAGGYTF. CDR3 in DNA: TGTGCCAGCAGCCAAGACTTACGGGGGGCAGGAGGCTACACCTTC.

V gene TRBV19 combines with J gene TRBJ1-2; tentatively, D is TRBD1 (5 bases). This CDR3 contains 14 residues. V was shortened by 6 bases and J by 4 bases, with 15 bases between the two germline ends. CDR1 is LNHDA and CDR2 is SQIVND in the germline V gene (reference sequence). CDR3 sequence: CASSSTGTIYGYTF. DNA of the CDR3: TGTGCCAGTAGCTCTACCGGGACTATCTATGGCTACACCTTC.

CDR3 sequence: CASRSGQGGTEAFF. The CDR3, as DNA: TGTGCCAGTAGATCCGGACAGGGGGGCACTGAAGCTTTCTTT. The chain uses TRBV19 and TRBJ1-1; 10 bases match TRBD1. The CDR3 contains 14 residues. Germline CDR1 and CDR2: LNHDA and SQIVND (reference sequence). Trimming at V came to 6 bases and at J to 4 bases, leaving 5 bases not matched to a gene.

V is TRBV11-1 and J is TRBJ2-1; 13 bases match TRBD2. V lost 5 bases and J lost 8; bases outside the gene matches: 6. The germline V gene encodes CDR1 SGHAT and CDR2 FQDESV (reference sequence). The CDR3 has 15 amino acids. CDR3 amino acids: CASSPGLAGVDEQFF. CDR3 in DNA: TGTGCCAGCAGCCCTGGACTAGCGGGGGTTGATGAGCAGTTCTTC.

The rearrangement links TRBV7-9 to TRBJ1-2; TRBD1 matches at 7 bases. CDR3 length: 14 residues. Germline assignment: CDR1 SEHNR and CDR2 FQNEAQ (reference sequence). V lost 2 bases and J lost 5; bases outside the gene matches: 5. This chain's CDR3 is CASSLTQGRYGYTF. DNA of the CDR3: TGTGCCAGCAGCTTAACACAGGGGAGGTATGGCTACACCTTC.

This chain connects TRBV6-5 to TRBJ1-2; D is perhaps TRBD1 (5 bases). V was clipped by 11 bases and J by 4 bases, with 14 bases between them. The CDR3 loop spans 12 amino acids. Germline V gives CDR1 MNHEY, CDR2 SVGAGI. The CDR3 nucleotides read TGTGCCGCCCTTGGGGGGTTCTATGGCTACACCTTC. Protein: CAALGGFYGYTF.

The rearrangement links TRBV5-4 to TRBJ1-2; TRBD1 matches at 7 bases. The ends lost 2 bases at V and 2 bases at J; junction bases unmatched: 9. The CDR3 is 16 amino acids. Germline-derived CDR1 and CDR2 are SGHNT and YYREEE (reference sequence). The CDR3 sequence is CASSFSNRGGNYGYTF. CDR3 sequence (DNA): TGTGCCAGCAGCTTTAGTAACAGGGGTGGGAACTATGGCTACACCTTC. Supplemented by reference TRBV5-4 and TRBJ1-2, the full variable domain reads ETGVTQSPTHLIKTRGQQVTLRCSSQSGHNTVSWYQQALGQGPQFIFQYYREEENGRGNFPPRFSGLQFPNYSSELNVNALELDDSALYLCASSFSNRGGNYGYTFGSGTRLTVV.

This CDR3 reads CASSYSTGSLKTQYF. The CDR3 DNA reads TGTGCCAGCAGTTACTCGACGGGTAGTCTGAAGACCCAGTACTTC. The chain joins TRBV6-5 to TRBJ2-5, with D hard to call. The germline V gene has CDR1 MNHEY and CDR2 SVGAGI. V lost 0 bases and J 6 bases, leaving 14 bases between the germline ends. The CDR3 has 15 amino acids.

This clone has a handful of counts. V and J are TRBV30 and TRBJ1-5; D is possibly TRBD1 (6 bases). Germline CDR1 reads GTSNPN; CDR2 reads SVGIG (reference sequence). V lost 2 bases and J 4 bases, leaving 9 bases between the germline ends. This CDR3 contains 13 residues. CDR3 nucleotide sequence: TGTGCCTGGAGTCCCGGGACAAATCAGCCCCAGCATTTT. It encodes CAWSPGTNQPQHF.

The rearrangement uses TRBV18 and TRBJ2-5, with 8 nucleotides matching TRBD1. The CDR3 spans 16 residues. In germline, CDR1 is KGHSH, CDR2 LQKENI. With 6 bases clipped from V and 5 bases from J, the junction kept 14 bases outside the gene matches. CDR3 sequence (DNA): TGTGCCAGCTCCCACGGGACAGGTGGGAGTGGGGAGACCCAGTACTTC. It encodes CASSHGTGGSGETQYF.

The chain carries TRBV12-5 and TRBJ1-3, with D perhaps matching TRBD1 (6 bases). V lost 5 bases and J 0 bases, leaving 17 bases between the germline ends. Per germline, CDR1 LGHNT and CDR2 FRNRAP. The CDR3 contains 17 residues. The CDR3 reads CASGPFRQAFSGNTIYF. The DNA for the CDR3 is TGTGCTAGTGGTCCCTTCCGACAGGCCTTCTCTGGAAACACCATATATTTT.

J is TRBJ2-3 and V is TRBV7-9; D remains unclear. The CDR3 totals 15 residues. Trimming took 1 base from V and 4 from J, leaving 12 bases between them. Germline CDR1 is SEHNR and CDR2 is FQNEAQ (reference sequence). CDR3 bases: TGTGCCAGCAGCTTAGGAGTTAGCATCCCAGATACGCAGTATTTT. It is translated as CASSLGVSIPDTQYF. Combining the CDR3 with reference TRBV7-9 and TRBJ2-3 gives the whole variable domain DTGVSQNPRHKITKRGQNVTFRCDPISEHNRLYWYRQTLGQGPEFLTYFQNEAQLEKSRLLSDRFSAERPKGSFSTLEIQRTEQGDSAMYLCASSLGVSIPDTQYFGPGTRLTVL.

The CDR3 reads CASQTYRDRGDRTEAFF. CDR3 nucleotide sequence: TGTGCCAGCCAAACCTACCGGGACAGGGGGGACCGGACTGAAGCTTTCTTT. The chain links TRBV19 to TRBJ1-1, with 11 bases identical to TRBD1. Germline V gene sequence: CDR1 LNHDA, CDR2 SQIVND (reference sequence). The CDR3 contains 17 residues. J lost 5 bases, V lost 9 bases, and 17 bases had no gene match.

V usage is TRBV11-2 and J usage is TRBJ2-1, with 10 bases identical to TRBD2. This CDR3 contains 14 residues. Trimming took 4 bases from V and 9 from J; bases not matched to a gene: 6. The germline CDR1 and CDR2 sequences are SGHAT and FQNNGV. In DNA form, the CDR3 reads TGTGCCAGCAGCTCTCTAGCGGGGGACGGTGAGCAGTTCTTC. Encoded protein: CASSSLAGDGEQFF.

The J gene is TRBJ1-1, the V gene TRBV15; no clear D gene. V was cut by 2 bases and J by 0 bases, with 7 bases left in between. The CDR3 spans 14 residues. The germline CDR1 and CDR2 sequences are LNHNV and YYDKDF (reference sequence). In DNA, the CDR3 is TGTGCCACCAGCAGATCCCCGTTGAACACTGAAGCTTTCTTT. It encodes CATSRSPLNTEAFF.

The chain combines TRBV30 with TRBJ2-1; TRBD2 aligns across 10 bases. Trimming at V came to 0 bases and at J to 9 bases, leaving 8 bases not matched to a gene. Germline CDR1 is GTSNPN and CDR2 is SVGIG (reference sequence). The CDR3 length is 15 residues. The CDR3 bases are TGTGCCTGGAGTGTCCTAGCGGGGGACATTTCTGAGCAGTTCTTC. This translates into CAWSVLAGDISEQFF.

The chain uses TRBV6-6 and TRBJ1-1, with TRBD1 matching 9 bases. V dropped 2 bases and J dropped 4; count of bases not matched to a gene: 5. The germline gives CDR1 MNHNY, CDR2 SVGAGI (reference sequence). CDR3 length: 15 amino acids. The CDR3 sequence: CASSYRGQGGTEAFF. CDR3 nucleotides: TGTGCCAGCAGTTACAGGGGACAGGGAGGCACTGAAGCTTTCTTT.

A few counts support this clone. A single base separates this from a much larger clone, so it may be a read error. This chain uses TRBV7-3 with TRBJ2-1; 12 bases are a match to TRBD2. Germline-derived CDR1 and CDR2 are SGHTA and FQGTGA. The ends lost 1 base at V and 8 bases at J; junction bases unmatched: 3. The CDR3 has 15 amino acids. CDR3 region: CASSLSASGGDEQFF. The CDR3 DNA sequence: TGTGCCAGCAGCTTAAGCGCTAGCGGGGGGGATGAGCAGTTCTTC.

The V and J genes are TRBV30 and TRBJ1-5; maybe TRBD1 (5 bases). CDR1 and CDR2 (germline): GTSNPN, SVGIG (reference sequence). This CDR3 region has 13 residues. Trimming stripped 4 bases from V and 6 bases from J, with 13 bases between. CDR3 nucleotides: TGTGCCTGGACGGGAGGGGCGGGTCAGCCCCAGCATTTT. Amino acids: CAWTGGAGQPQHF.

This clone has just a few counts. CDR3 region: CAWAGVYSNQPQHF. In DNA form, the CDR3 reads TGTGCCTGGGCAGGGGTTTATAGCAATCAGCCCCAGCATTTT. The chain uses TRBV30 and TRBJ1-5, with D possibly TRBD1 on 6 matching bases. The CDR3 is made up of 14 amino acids. V was pared by 5 bases and J by 0 bases, with 11 bases between. Germline values: CDR1 GTSNPN, CDR2 SVGIG (reference sequence).

The rearrangement uses TRBV18 and TRBJ2-3; 8 nucleotides agree with TRBD2. The CDR3 is 16 residues long. The germline V gene encodes CDR1 KGHSH and CDR2 LQKENI. The trim removed 2 bases at V and 2 bases at J, leaving 6 bases unmatched. The CDR3 nucleotides read TGTGCCAGCTCACCAGTAGCGGGGAGACTCACAGATACGCAGTATTTT. Translating it yields CASSPVAGRLTDTQYF.

The V call is TRBV5-1, the J call TRBJ2-3; 9 bases match TRBD2. The CDR3 length is 15 residues. In germline, CDR1 is SGHRS, CDR2 YFSETQ. V shed 1 base and J 5 bases; nucleotides not matched to a gene: 5. Here the CDR3 DNA reads TGCGCCAGCAGCTTGAGGCTAGCGGGGATAGATACGCAGTATTTT. The encoded protein is CASSLRLAGIDTQYF.